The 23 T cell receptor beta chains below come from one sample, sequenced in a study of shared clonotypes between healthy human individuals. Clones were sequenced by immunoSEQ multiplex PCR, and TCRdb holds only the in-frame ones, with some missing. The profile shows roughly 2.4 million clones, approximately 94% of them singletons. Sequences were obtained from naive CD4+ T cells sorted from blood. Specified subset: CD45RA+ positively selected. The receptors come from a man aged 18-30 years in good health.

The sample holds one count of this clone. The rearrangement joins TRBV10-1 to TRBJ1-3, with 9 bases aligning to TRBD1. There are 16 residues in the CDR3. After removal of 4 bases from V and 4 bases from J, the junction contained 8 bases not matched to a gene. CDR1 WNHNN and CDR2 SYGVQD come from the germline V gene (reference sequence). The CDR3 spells CASSGPGTGYGNTIYF. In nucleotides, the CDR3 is TGCGCCAGCAGTGGTCCCGGGACAGGGTACGGAAACACCATATATTTT.

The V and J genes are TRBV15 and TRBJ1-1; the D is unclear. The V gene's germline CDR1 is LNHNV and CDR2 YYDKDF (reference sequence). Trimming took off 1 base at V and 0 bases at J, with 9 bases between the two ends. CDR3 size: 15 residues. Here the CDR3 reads CATSRVGFMNTEAFF. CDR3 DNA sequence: TGTGCCACCAGCAGAGTCGGATTCATGAACACTGAAGCTTTCTTT.

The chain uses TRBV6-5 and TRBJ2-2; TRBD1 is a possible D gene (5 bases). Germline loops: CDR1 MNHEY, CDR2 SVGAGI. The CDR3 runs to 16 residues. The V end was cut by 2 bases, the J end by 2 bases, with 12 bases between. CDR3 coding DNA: TGTGCCAGCAGTTACCTGTGGGGCACTAACACCGGGGAGCTGTTTTTT. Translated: CASSYLWGTNTGELFF.

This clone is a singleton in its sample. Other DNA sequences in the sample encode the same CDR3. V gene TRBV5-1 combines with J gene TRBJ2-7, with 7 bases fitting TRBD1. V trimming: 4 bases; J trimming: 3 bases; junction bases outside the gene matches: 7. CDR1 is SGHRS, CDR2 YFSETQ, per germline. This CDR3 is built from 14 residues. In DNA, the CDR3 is TGCGCCAGCAGCCTAATGACAGGGAGCTACGAGCAGTACTTC. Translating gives CASSLMTGSYEQYF.

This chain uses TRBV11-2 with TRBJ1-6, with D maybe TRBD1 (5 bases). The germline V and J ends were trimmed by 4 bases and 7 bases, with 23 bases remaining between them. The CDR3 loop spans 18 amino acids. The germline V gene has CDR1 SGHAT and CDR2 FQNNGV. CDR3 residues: CASSSLGSGRGMNSPLHF. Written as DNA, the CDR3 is TGTGCCAGCAGCTCCTTAGGCAGCGGGCGGGGGATGAATTCACCCCTCCACTTT.

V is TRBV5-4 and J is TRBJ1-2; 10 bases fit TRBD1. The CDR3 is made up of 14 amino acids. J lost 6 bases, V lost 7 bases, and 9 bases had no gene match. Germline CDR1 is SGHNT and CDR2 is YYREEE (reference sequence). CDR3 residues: CASLQTGGADGYTF. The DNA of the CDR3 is TGTGCCAGCCTTCAGACAGGGGGCGCGGATGGCTACACCTTC.

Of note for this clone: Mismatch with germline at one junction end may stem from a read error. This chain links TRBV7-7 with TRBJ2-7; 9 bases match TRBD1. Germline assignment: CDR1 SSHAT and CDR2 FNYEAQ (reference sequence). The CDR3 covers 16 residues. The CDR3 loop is CASSLAAGTGYYEQYF. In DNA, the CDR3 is TGTGCTAGCAGCTTAGCGGCGGGGACAGGGTATTACGAGCAGTACTTC.

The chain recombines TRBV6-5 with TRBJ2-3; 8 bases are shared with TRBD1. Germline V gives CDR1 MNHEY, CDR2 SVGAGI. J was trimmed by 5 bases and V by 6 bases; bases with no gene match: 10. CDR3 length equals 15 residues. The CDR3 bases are TGTGCCAGCAGCCGAGGGACAGGTCGGAGAGATACGCAGTATTTT. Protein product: CASSRGTGRRDTQYF.

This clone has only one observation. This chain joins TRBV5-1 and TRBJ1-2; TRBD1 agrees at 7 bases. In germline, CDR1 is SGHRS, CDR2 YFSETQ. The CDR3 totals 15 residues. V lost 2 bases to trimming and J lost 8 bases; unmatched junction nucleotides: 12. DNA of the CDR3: TGCGCCAGCAGCTTACAACAACAGGGGTTAGGCGGCTACACCTTC. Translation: CASSLQQQGLGGYTF.

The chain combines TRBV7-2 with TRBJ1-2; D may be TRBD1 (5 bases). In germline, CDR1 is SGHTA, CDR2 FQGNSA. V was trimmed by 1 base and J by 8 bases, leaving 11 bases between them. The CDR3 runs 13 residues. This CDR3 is CASSLVGVDGYTF. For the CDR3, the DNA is TGTGCCAGCAGCTTAGTAGGGGTAGACGGCTACACCTTC.

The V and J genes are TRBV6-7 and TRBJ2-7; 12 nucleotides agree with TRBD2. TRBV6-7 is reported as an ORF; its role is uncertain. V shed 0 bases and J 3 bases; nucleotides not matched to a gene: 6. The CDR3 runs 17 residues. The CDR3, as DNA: TGTGCCAGCAGTTACTCGCGGCTAGCGGGAGGGAGCTACGAGCAGTACTTC. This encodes CASSYSRLAGGSYEQYF.

The CDR3 protein is CASSPGLNENSPLHF. The CDR3 region has the DNA TGTGCCAGCAGTCCGGGACTGAATGAGAATTCACCCCTCCACTTT. V is TRBV6-5 and J is TRBJ1-6; tentatively, D is TRBD1 (5 bases). V lost 5 bases and J lost 7, with 15 bases in between. The CDR3 has 15 residues. Germline loops: CDR1 MNHEY, CDR2 SVGAGI.

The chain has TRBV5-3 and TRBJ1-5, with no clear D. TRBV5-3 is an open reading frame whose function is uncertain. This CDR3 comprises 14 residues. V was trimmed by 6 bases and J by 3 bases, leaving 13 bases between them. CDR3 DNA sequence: TGTGCCAGAATGAGCGGGGTCCACAATCAGCCCCAGCATTTT. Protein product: CARMSGVHNQPQHF.

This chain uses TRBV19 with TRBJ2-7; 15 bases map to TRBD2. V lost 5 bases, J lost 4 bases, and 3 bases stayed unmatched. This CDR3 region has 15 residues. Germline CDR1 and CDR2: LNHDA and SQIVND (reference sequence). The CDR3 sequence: CASSRTSGRDYEQYF. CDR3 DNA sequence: TGTGCCAGTAGTCGGACTAGCGGGAGGGATTACGAGCAGTACTTC.

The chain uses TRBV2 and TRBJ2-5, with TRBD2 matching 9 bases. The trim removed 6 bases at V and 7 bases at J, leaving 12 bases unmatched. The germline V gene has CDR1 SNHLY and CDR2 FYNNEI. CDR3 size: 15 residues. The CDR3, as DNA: TGTGCCAGCAGAGCCGGTAGCGGGGGCGAGGGGACCCAGTACTTC. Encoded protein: CASRAGSGGEGTQYF.

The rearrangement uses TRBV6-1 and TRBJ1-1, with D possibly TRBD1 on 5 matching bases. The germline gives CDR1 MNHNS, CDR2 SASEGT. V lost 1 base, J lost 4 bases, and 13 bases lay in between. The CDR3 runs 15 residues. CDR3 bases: TGTGCCAGCAGTGAAGACGAAAGCGGGGGCACTGAAGCTTTCTTT. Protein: CASSEDESGGTEAFF.

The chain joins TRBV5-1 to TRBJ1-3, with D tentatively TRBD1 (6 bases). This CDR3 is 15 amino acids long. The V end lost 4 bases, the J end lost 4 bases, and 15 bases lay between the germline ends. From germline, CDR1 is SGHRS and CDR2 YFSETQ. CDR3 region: CASSDGGTSGNTIYF. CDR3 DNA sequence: TGCGCCAGCAGCGACGGGGGGACAAGCGGAAACACCATATATTTT.

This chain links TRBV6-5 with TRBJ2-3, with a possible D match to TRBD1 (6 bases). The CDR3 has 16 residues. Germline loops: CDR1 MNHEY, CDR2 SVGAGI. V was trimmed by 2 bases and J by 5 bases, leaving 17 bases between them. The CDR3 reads CASSYRPLGAGDTQYF. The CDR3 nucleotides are TGTGCCAGCAGTTACCGCCCTTTGGGGGCAGGAGATACGCAGTATTTT.

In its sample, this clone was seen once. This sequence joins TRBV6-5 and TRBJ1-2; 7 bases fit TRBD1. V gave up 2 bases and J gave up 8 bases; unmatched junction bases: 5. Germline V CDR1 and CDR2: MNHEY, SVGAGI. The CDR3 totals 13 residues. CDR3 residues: CASSYATGKGYTF. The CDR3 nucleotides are TGTGCCAGCAGTTACGCGACAGGGAAGGGCTACACCTTC.

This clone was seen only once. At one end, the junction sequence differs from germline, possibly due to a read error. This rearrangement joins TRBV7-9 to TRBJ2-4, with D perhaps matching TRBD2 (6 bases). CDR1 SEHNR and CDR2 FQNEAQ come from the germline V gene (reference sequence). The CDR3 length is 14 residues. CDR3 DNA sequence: TGTGCCAGCGGCTTAACGGGAGCTACCAACATTCAGTACTTC. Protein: CASGLTGATNIQYF.

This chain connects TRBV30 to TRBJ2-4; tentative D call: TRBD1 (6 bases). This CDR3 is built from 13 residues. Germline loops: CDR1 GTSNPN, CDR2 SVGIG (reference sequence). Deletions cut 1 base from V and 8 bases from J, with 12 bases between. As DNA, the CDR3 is TGTGCCTGGAGTGATTTGGGGGCGTACATTCAGTACTTC. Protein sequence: CAWSDLGAYIQYF.

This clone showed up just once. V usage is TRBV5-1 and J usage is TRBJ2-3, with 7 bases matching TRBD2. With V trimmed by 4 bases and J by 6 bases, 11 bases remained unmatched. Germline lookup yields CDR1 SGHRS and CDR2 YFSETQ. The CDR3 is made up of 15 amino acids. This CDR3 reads CASSAGTTYPDTQYF. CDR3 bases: TGCGCCAGCAGCGCCGGGACTACCTATCCGGATACGCAGTATTTT.

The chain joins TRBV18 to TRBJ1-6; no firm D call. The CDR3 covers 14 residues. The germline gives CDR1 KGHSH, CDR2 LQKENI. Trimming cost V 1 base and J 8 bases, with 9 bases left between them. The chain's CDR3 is CASSPLSEDSPLHF. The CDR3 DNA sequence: TGTGCCAGCTCACCACTCTCGGAGGATTCACCCCTCCACTTT.